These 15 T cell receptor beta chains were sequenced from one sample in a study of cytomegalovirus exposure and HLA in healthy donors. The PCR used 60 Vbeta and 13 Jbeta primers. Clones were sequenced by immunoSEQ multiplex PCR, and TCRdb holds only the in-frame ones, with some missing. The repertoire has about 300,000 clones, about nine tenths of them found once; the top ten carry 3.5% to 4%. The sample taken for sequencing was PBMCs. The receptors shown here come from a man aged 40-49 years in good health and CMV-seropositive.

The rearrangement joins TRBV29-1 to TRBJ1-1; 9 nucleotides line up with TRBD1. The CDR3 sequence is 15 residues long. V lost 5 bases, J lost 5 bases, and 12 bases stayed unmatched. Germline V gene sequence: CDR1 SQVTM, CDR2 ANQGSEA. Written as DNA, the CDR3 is TGCAGCGTTTTTATCTCCCGGGACAGGGAGACTGAAGCTTTCTTT. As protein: CSVFISRDRETEAFF.

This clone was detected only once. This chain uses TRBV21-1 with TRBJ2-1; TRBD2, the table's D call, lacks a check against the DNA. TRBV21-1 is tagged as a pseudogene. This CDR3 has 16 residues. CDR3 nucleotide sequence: TGTGCCAGCAGCAAATCGGGGACTAGCGGGAGCGGTGAGCAGTTCTTC. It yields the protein CASSKSGTSGSGEQFF.

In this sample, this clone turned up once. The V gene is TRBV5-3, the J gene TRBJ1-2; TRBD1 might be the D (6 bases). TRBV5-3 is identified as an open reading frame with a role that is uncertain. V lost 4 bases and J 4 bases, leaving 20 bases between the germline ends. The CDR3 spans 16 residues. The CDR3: CARSPGVQGLCYGYTF. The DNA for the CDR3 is TGTGCCAGAAGCCCGGGCGTGCAGGGGTTGTGCTATGGCTACACCTTC.

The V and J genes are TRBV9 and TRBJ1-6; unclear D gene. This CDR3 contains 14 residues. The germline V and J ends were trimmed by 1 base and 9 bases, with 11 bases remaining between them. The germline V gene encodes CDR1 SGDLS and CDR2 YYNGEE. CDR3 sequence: CASSVRGYGSPLHF. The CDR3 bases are TGTGCCAGCAGCGTACGAGGCTATGGTTCACCCCTCCACTTT.

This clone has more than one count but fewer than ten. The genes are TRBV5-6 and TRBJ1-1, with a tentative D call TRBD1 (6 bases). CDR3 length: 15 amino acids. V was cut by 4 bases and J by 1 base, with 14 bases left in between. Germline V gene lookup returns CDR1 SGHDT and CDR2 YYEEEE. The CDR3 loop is CASSDGQTRNTEAFF. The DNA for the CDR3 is TGTGCCAGCAGCGACGGACAGACCCGGAACACTGAAGCTTTCTTT.

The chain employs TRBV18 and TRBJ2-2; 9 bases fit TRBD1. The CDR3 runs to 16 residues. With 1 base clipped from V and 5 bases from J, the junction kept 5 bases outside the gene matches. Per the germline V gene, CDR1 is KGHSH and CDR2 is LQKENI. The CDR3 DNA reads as TGTGCCAGCTCACCACTCTCTGACAGGGGGACCGGGGAGCTGTTTTTT. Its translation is CASSPLSDRGTGELFF.

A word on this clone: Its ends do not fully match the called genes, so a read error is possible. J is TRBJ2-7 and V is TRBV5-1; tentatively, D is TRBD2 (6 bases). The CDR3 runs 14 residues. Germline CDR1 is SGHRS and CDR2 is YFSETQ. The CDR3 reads CTSSVSSDSYEQYF. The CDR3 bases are TGCACCAGCAGCGTTTCTAGCGACTCCTACGAGCAGTACTTC.

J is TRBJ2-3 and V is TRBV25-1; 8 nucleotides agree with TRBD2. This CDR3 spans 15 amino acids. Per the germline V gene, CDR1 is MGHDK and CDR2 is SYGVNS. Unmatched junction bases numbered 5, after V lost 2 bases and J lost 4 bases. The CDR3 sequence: CASSETRLASDTQYF. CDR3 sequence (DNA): TGTGCCAGCAGTGAAACTAGACTAGCGTCAGATACGCAGTATTTT.

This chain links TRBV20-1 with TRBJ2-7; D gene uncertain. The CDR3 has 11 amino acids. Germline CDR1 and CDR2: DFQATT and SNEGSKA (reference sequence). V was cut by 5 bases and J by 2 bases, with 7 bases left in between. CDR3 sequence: CSALDTYEQYF. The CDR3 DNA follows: TGCAGTGCTCTCGACACCTACGAGCAGTACTTC.

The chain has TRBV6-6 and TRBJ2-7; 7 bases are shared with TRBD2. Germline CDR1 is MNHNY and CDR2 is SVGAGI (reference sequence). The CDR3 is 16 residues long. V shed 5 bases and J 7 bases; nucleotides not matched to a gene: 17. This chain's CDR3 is CASSQSGTLRGGEQYF. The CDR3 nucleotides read TGTGCCAGCAGTCAAAGCGGGACTCTCCGAGGTGGTGAGCAGTACTTC.

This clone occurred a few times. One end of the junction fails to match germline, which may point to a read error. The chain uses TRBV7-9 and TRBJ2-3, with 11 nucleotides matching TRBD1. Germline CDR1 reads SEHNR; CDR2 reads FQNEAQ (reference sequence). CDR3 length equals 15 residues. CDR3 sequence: CSSSPGTGGKDTQYF. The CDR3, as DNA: TGTTCCAGCAGCCCCGGGACAGGGGGTAAAGATACGCAGTATTTT.

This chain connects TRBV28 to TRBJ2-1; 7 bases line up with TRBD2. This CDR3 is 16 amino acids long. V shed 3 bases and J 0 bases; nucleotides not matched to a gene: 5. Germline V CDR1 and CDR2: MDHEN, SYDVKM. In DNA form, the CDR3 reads TGTGCCAGCAGTTTCTTGCGGGAGAGCTCCTACAATGAGCAGTTCTTC. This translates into CASSFLRESSYNEQFF.

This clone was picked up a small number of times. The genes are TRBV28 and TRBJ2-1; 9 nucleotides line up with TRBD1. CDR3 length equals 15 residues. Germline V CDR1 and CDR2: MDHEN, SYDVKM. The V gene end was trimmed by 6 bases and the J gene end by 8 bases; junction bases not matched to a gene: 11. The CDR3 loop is CASSSVGQGVYEQFF. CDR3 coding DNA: TGTGCCAGCAGCTCCGTGGGACAGGGTGTATATGAGCAGTTCTTC.

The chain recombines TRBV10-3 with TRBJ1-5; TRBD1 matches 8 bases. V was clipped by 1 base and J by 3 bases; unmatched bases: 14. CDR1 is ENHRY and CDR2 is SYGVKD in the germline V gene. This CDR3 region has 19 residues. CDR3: CAISEFAEYGQGLNQPQHF. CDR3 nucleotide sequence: TGTGCCATCAGTGAGTTTGCTGAGTACGGACAGGGTCTCAATCAGCCCCAGCATTTT.

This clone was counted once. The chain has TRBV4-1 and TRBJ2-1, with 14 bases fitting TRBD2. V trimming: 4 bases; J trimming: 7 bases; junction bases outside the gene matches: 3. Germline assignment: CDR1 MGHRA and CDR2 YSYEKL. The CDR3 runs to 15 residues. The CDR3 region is CASSLGLAGGNEQFF. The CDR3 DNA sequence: TGCGCCAGCAGCCTTGGACTAGCGGGAGGAAATGAGCAGTTCTTC.